The 20 T cell receptor beta chains in this list originate from one sample, sequenced in a study of STAT5B mutations in CD4+ large granular lymphocyte leukemia. Sequencing was performed with immunoSEQ multiplex PCR; in TCRdb, only in-frame clones are kept and a portion is missing. The sample has some 28,000 clones, just under 75% seen once. Material: CD4+ T cells from blood buffy coats. Receptors originate from a human donor in good health.

The rearrangement links TRBV7-8 to TRBJ2-3, with D perhaps being TRBD1 or TRBD2 (5 bases each). Germline CDR1 reads SGHVS; CDR2 reads FQNEAQ. There are 15 residues in the CDR3. V was clipped by 1 base and J by 2 bases, with 10 bases between them. CDR3 DNA sequence: TGTGCCAGCAGCTTAGGGCAGGGAGCCACAGATACGCAGTATTTT. This encodes CASSLGQGATDTQYF.

This chain uses TRBV6-6 with TRBJ2-7; D perhaps matches TRBD1 (6 bases). CDR1 and CDR2 (germline): MNHNY, SVGAGI (reference sequence). The CDR3 has 14 amino acids. V lost 6 bases and J 6 bases, leaving 18 bases between the germline ends. As DNA, the CDR3 is TGTGCCAGCAGCAAACAGGGATACGGTAGCGAGCAGTACTTC. This translates into CASSKQGYGSEQYF.

In DNA form, the CDR3 reads TGTGCCAGCAGCTTGAGAGCGTCATTTGTCAATGAGCAGTTCTTC. Translating it yields CASSLRASFVNEQFF. The V and J genes are TRBV7-2 and TRBJ2-1; D unclear. Germline CDR1 is SGHTA and CDR2 is FQGNSA. CDR3 length: 15 residues. Trimming took 3 bases from V and 6 from J, leaving 15 bases between them.

The chain recombines TRBV18 with TRBJ2-4, with 9 positions matching TRBD1. Per germline, CDR1 KGHSH and CDR2 LQKENI. With 3 bases clipped from V and 8 bases from J, the junction kept 5 bases outside the gene matches. The CDR3 is 14 amino acids. For the CDR3, the DNA is TGTGCCAGCTCACCCTGGGACAGGGTGGACATTCAGTACTTC. Translating gives CASSPWDRVDIQYF.

The V call is TRBV30, the J call TRBJ2-5; D is perhaps TRBD1 (6 bases). The CDR3 is 15 amino acids. Germline CDR1 GTSNPN, CDR2 SVGIG (reference sequence). The germline V and J ends were trimmed by 0 bases and 2 bases, with 13 bases remaining between them. In nucleotides, the CDR3 is TGTGCCTGGAGTGTAGGATCAGGACAGCAAGAGACCCAGTACTTC. Encoded protein: CAWSVGSGQQETQYF.

In its sample, this clone was seen a few times. V usage is TRBV2 and J usage is TRBJ2-7, with D perhaps matching TRBD1 (5 bases). CDR3 length equals 11 residues. With 6 bases removed from V and 4 bases from J, the gap between germline ends came to 7 bases. Germline CDR1 SNHLY, CDR2 FYNNEI. CDR3 sequence reads: CASRQEYEQYF. The CDR3 nucleotides are TGTGCCAGCAGACAGGAATACGAGCAGTACTTC.

The V gene is TRBV7-9, the J gene TRBJ1-2; tentatively, D is TRBD1 (5 bases). V shed 8 bases and J shed 4 bases, with 8 bases lying between them. The V gene's germline CDR1 is SEHNR and CDR2 FQNEAQ (reference sequence). This CDR3 region has 11 residues. The CDR3 sequence is CASGTAYGYTF. The DNA for the CDR3 is TGTGCCAGCGGGACGGCCTATGGCTACACCTTC.

The chain combines TRBV27 with TRBJ2-3; perhaps TRBD1 as D (6 bases). V dropped 5 bases and J dropped 2 bases, with 14 bases sitting between them. Germline lookup yields CDR1 MNHEY and CDR2 SMNVEV (reference sequence). This CDR3 comprises 15 residues. The CDR3 DNA sequence: TGTGCCAGCAGTGGGTTACAGGGATTCACAGATACGCAGTATTTT. Translating it yields CASSGLQGFTDTQYF.

Remarks on this clone: The junction departs from the called germline gene at one end, perhaps through a read error. DNA of the CDR3: TGTGCCAGCAGATTAGAGATCCGGGACACCCTTAGCTCCTACAATGAGCAGTTCTTC. It codes for CASRLEIRDTLSSYNEQFF. V gene TRBV7-9 combines with J gene TRBJ2-1, with D maybe TRBD1 (6 bases). This CDR3 comprises 19 residues. Germline V gene lookup returns CDR1 SEHNR and CDR2 FQNEAQ (reference sequence).

The rearrangement uses TRBV28 and TRBJ1-5, with 8 bases aligning to TRBD1. The trim removed 6 bases at V and 7 bases at J, leaving 14 bases unmatched. The CDR3 spans 16 residues. Germline V gene sequence: CDR1 MDHEN, CDR2 SYDVKM. The CDR3 sequence is CASSELIGQGSQPQHF. DNA for the CDR3: TGTGCCAGCAGCGAACTTATAGGACAGGGAAGCCAGCCCCAGCATTTT.

The chain is built from TRBV5-1 and TRBJ2-7; D not resolved. Looked up from germline, CDR1 is SGHRS and CDR2 is YFSETQ. V was clipped by 0 bases and J by 1 base, with 11 bases between them. The CDR3 spans 15 residues. The CDR3 DNA sequence: TGCGCCAGCAGCTTGGAGGAAGGTCCTTCCTACGAGCAGTACTTC. This encodes CASSLEEGPSYEQYF. Together with reference TRBV5-1 and TRBJ2-7, the CDR3 gives the full variable domain: KAGVTQTPRYLIKTRGQQVTLSCSPISGHRSVSWYQQTPGQGLQFLFEYFSETQRNKGNFPGRFSGRQFSNSRSEMNVSTLELGDSALYLCASSLEEGPSYEQYFGPGTRLTVT.

This clone was counted between two and nine times. This rearrangement joins TRBV18 to TRBJ1-6; 10 bases match TRBD1. The CDR3 loop spans 14 amino acids. V was pared by 3 bases and J by 7 bases, with 0 bases of the junction left unmatched. The V gene's germline CDR1 is KGHSH and CDR2 LQKENI. The CDR3 loop is CASSPGQGNSPLHF. The CDR3 coding sequence is TGTGCCAGCTCACCGGGACAGGGGAATTCACCCCTCCACTTT.

The gene calls are TRBV9 and TRBJ1-4; 8 nucleotides agree with TRBD1. The ends lost 0 bases at V and 6 bases at J; junction bases unmatched: 4. The CDR3 extends over 15 amino acids. Germline CDR1 is SGDLS and CDR2 is YYNGEE. DNA of the CDR3: TGTGCCAGCAGCGTAGGGACAGGGTACGATGAAAAACTGTTTTTT. This encodes CASSVGTGYDEKLFF.

This chain links TRBV29-1 with TRBJ2-4, with 7 bases fitting TRBD2. The CDR3 loop spans 13 amino acids. With 6 bases clipped from V and 5 bases from J, the junction kept 7 bases outside the gene matches. In germline, CDR1 is SQVTM, CDR2 ANQGSEA. Here the CDR3 reads CSVSGMNENIQYF. CDR3 in DNA: TGCAGCGTCAGCGGGATGAACGAAAACATTCAGTACTTC.

The rearrangement uses TRBV11-3 and TRBJ2-2; D is tentatively TRBD1 or TRBD2 (6 bases each). Trimming shortened V by 5 bases and J by 4 bases, and 14 bases separated the two germline ends. This CDR3 contains 15 residues. Germline loops: CDR1 SGHNT, CDR2 YENEEA. CDR3 sequence reads: CASSPGKGGTGELFF. For the CDR3, the DNA is TGTGCCAGCAGCCCCGGAAAGGGGGGCACCGGGGAGCTGTTTTTT.

The genes are TRBV7-8 and TRBJ2-1; TRBD1 matches 8 bases. The CDR3 covers 16 residues. V shed 5 bases, J shed 0 bases, and the junction held 6 bases outside the gene matches. Per germline, CDR1 SGHVS and CDR2 FQNEAQ. The CDR3 region has the DNA TGTGCCAGCAGCGTTCGACAGGGGAGCTCCTACAATGAGCAGTTCTTC. It codes for CASSVRQGSSYNEQFF.

This chain links TRBV7-2 with TRBJ2-1; D is ambiguous. This CDR3 has 12 residues. Trimming pared 4 bases from V and 10 bases from J, leaving 11 bases between. The V gene's germline CDR1 is SGHTA and CDR2 FQGNSA. CDR3 region: CASSSPFLEQFF. CDR3 nucleotide sequence: TGTGCCAGCAGCTCACCCTTTTTAGAGCAGTTCTTC.

This chain connects TRBV7-9 to TRBJ2-3, with D hard to call. The length of the CDR3 is 16 residues. V was pared by 4 bases and J by 1 base, with 15 bases between. Germline-derived CDR1 and CDR2 are SEHNR and FQNEAQ (reference sequence). The CDR3 DNA reads as TGTGCCAGCAGCTCGGCTATGGGGTCAGGCACAGATACGCAGTATTTT. Translating gives CASSSAMGSGTDTQYF.

The chain uses TRBV4-2 and TRBJ2-1; 8 bases are a match to TRBD2. The V gene end was trimmed by 3 bases and the J gene end by 6 bases; junction bases not matched to a gene: 22. The CDR3 runs to 20 residues. Germline loops: CDR1 LGHNA, CDR2 YNFKEQ. The CDR3 loop is CASSQHPPRSGSVWGNEQFF. Here the CDR3 DNA reads TGTGCCAGCAGCCAGCATCCTCCAAGGAGCGGGAGCGTGTGGGGCAATGAGCAGTTCTTC.

The rearrangement joins TRBV12-5 to TRBJ1-6; D might be TRBD1 (6 bases). The germline CDR1 and CDR2 sequences are LGHNT and FRNRAP. CDR3 length equals 15 residues. The V gene lost 1 base and the J gene lost 9 bases, with 13 bases spanning the gap. CDR3 protein: CASGLEQGRGSPLHF. CDR3 DNA: TGTGCTAGTGGTTTGGAACAGGGCCGGGGTTCACCCCTCCACTTT. The whole variable domain, filled in from reference TRBV12-5 and TRBJ1-6, reads DARVTQTPRHKVTEMGQEVTMRCQPILGHNTVFWYRQTMMQGLELLAYFRNRAPLDDSGMPKDRFSAEMPDATLATLKIQPSEPRDSAVYFCASGLEQGRGSPLHFGNGTRLTVT.